This TCR beta chain was obtained from a study of PD-1 blockade in classical Hodgkin lymphoma. V shed 3 bases and J shed 2 bases, with 7 bases lying between them. The length of the CDR3 is 13 residues. The germline V gene encodes CDR1 MDHEN and CDR2 SYDVKM. Sequenced by immunoSEQ multiplex PCR; TCRdb stores in-frame clones only, minus some. The data contain some 25,000 clones, roughly four fifths of them singletons. In every patient, relapse followed autologous stem cell transplantation, while exposure to brentuximab vedotin differed. In regard to this clone: Different DNA sequences within this sample yield the same CDR3.

Specimen: peripheral blood mononuclear cells (PBMCs), collected before the second cycle of nivolumab. V is TRBV28 and J is TRBJ2-5; TRBD1 is a possible D gene (6 bases). This receptor was identified in a human donor with classical Hodgkin lymphoma. In DNA, the CDR3 is TGTGCCAGCAGTTTGGGGGCTCAAGAGACCCAGTACTTC. It yields the protein CASSLGAQETQYF. Full variable domain (rest looked up from reference TRBV28 and TRBJ2-5): DVKVTQSSRYLVKRTGEKVFLECVQDMDHENMFWYRQDPGLGLRLIYFSYDVKMKEKGDIPEGYSVSREKKERFSLILESASTNQTSMYLCASSLGAQETQYFGPGTRLLVL.